This T cell receptor (beta chain) was documented in a study of blood T cell repertoires in COVID-19. V trimming: 3 bases; J trimming: 6 bases; junction bases outside the gene matches: 3. Germline V gives CDR1 LNHDA, CDR2 SQIVND (reference sequence). CDR3 length: 13 amino acids. Using immunoSEQ multiplex PCR, the repertoire was profiled, and TCRdb retains in-frame clones only, with some absent. Among tens of thousands of clones, 78% were seen once, and the ten largest hold 25%. This clone was seen only once. V is TRBV19 and J is TRBJ2-3; 7 nucleotides align to TRBD2. The sequence was obtained from a human donor in a cohort sampled during active COVID-19. The sample comprised peripheral blood. CDR3 sequence (DNA): TGTGCCAGTAGTATCGGGGGGAGGGATACGCAGTATTTT. The encoded protein is CASSIGGRDTQYF.